This T cell receptor (beta chain) was captured by sequencing in a study of T-cell memory formation after mild COVID-19. Whole-study findings and limits: Those CD4+ clones that contracted were mainly in CM and EM (CD8+ ones in EMRA). Clones contracting over day 15 to 85 were CD4/CD8 balanced, with later expanders leaning CD4+. The appearance of some responding clones in pre-infection memory suggested that cross-reactive memory joined. Unconfirmed was the SARS-CoV-2 specificity of second-wave clones that peaked on day 37.

Trimming pared 1 base from V and 0 bases from J, leaving 6 bases between. This CDR3 has 15 residues. In germline, CDR1 is LNHNV, CDR2 YYDKDF (reference sequence). Each CDR3 protein is one row after TCRdb ran MiXCR on the 5' RACE reads. The sample contains about 250,000 distinct CDR3 sequences, approximately 18% of which appear only once. There are a few counts of this clonotype. Its antigen is undetermined. Sequencing input: PBMCs or a T cell subset sorted from them (not recorded which). This receptor was taken from a man aged 18 to 29 who had mild COVID-19 (a few samples of this study predate the infection). Cell type and time point are not known. The rearrangement uses TRBV15 and TRBJ1-4; D is unclear. The CDR3 reads CATSRGGSTNEKLFF. The CDR3 DNA reads as TGTGCCACCAGCAGAGGAGGGTCAACTAATGAAAAACTGTTTTTT. Filled out from reference TRBV15 and TRBJ1-4, the complete variable domain reads DAMVIQNPRYQVTQFGKPVTLSCSQTLNHNVMYWYQQKSSQAPKLLFHYYDKDFNNEADTPDNFQSRRPNTSFCFLDIRSPGLGDTAMYLCATSRGGSTNEKLFFGSGTQLSVL.